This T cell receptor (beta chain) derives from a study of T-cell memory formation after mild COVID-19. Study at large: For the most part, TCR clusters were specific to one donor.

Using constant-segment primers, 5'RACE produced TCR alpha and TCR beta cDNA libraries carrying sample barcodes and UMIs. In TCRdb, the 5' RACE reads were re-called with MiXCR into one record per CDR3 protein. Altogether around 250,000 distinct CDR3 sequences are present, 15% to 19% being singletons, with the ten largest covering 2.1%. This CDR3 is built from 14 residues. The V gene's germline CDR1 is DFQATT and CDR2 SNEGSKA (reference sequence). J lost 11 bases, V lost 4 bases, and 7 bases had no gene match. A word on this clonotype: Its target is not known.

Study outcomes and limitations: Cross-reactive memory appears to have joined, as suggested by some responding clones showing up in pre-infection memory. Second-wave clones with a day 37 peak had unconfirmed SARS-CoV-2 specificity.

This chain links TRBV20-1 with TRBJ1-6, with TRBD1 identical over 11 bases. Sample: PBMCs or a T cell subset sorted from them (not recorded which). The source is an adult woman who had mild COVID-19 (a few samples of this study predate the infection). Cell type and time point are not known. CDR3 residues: CSATLGQGATPLHF. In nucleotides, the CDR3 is TGCAGTGCTACCCTTGGACAGGGGGCTACACCCCTCCACTTT.